The 28 T cell receptor beta chains below all came from one sample that was sequenced in a study of CD8 T cells in ankylosing spondylitis. TCRdb passed the 5' RACE reads through MiXCR, listing each CDR3 protein once. The data hold fewer than 200,000 distinct CDR3 sequences, with over 15% observed a single time. Sequences were obtained from blood, either unsorted or a sorted T cell fraction (not recorded which). These receptors were collected from a male donor aged 10 to 35 with ankylosing spondylitis or in good health (not recorded which).

V gene TRBV29-1 combines with J gene TRBJ2-7; TRBD1 might be the D (5 bases). The V gene lost 5 bases and the J gene lost 6 bases, with 14 bases spanning the gap. The CDR3 is 12 residues long. Per germline, CDR1 SQVTM and CDR2 ANQGSEA. The DNA of the CDR3 is TGCAGCGTTTGGGCAGGGCAGCGCGAGCAGTACTTC. It encodes CSVWAGQREQYF.

This clonotype was seen at least ten times. This sequence joins TRBV12-3 or TRBV12-4 and TRBJ2-1; 8 positions match TRBD2. Trimming cost V 3 bases and J 4 bases; bases outside gene matches: 8. CDR3 length: 16 residues. This chain's CDR3 is CASSFGGTRGYNEQFF. As DNA, the CDR3 is TGTGCCAGCAGTTTCGGGGGGACTAGGGGTTACAATGAGCAGTTCTTC.

This clonotype has a count of ten or more. The rearrangement uses TRBV7-8 and TRBJ2-1; D is undetermined. Germline lookup yields CDR1 SGHVS and CDR2 FQNEAQ. The CDR3 sequence is 16 residues long. V dropped 4 bases and J dropped 2 bases, with 15 bases sitting between them. DNA for the CDR3: TGTGCCAGCAGCTCTCTGAGCGATCGCCCCTACAATGAGCAGTTCTTC. This codes for CASSSLSDRPYNEQFF.

This clonotype occurred many times. This sequence joins TRBV3-1 and TRBJ2-1; D is undetermined. Trimming removed 9 bases from V and 11 bases from J, with 20 bases in between. This CDR3 region has 13 residues. The germline gives CDR1 LGHDT, CDR2 YNNKEL (reference sequence). CDR3 sequence (DNA): TGTGCCAGTAGGGATTCCGGTCTTCGACAGCAGTTCTTC. Its protein is CASRDSGLRQQFF.

This clonotype was counted between two and nine times. The CDR3 loop reads CASSTGGLYNEQFF. CDR3 DNA: TGTGCCAGCAGTACAGGGGGCCTCTACAATGAGCAGTTCTTC. V is TRBV6-6 and J is TRBJ2-1, with 9 bases matching TRBD1. The CDR3 is made up of 14 amino acids. In germline, CDR1 is MNHNY, CDR2 SVGAGI (reference sequence). V was clipped by 5 bases and J by 3 bases; unmatched bases: 2.

At least ten counts were recorded for this clonotype. J is TRBJ2-3 and V is TRBV20-1; D may be TRBD2 (6 bases). Germline assignment: CDR1 DFQATT and CDR2 SNEGSKA (reference sequence). The CDR3 sequence is 14 residues long. V lost 3 bases and J lost 1, with 11 bases in between. CDR3 in DNA: TGCAGTGCTAGCGGGAGCGTCGGCACAGATACGCAGTATTTT. It yields the protein CSASGSVGTDTQYF.

This clonotype was picked up many times. The chain is built from TRBV7-6 and TRBJ2-1, with D perhaps given as TRBD1 or TRBD2 (5 bases each). Germline V lookup: CDR1 SGHVS, CDR2 FNYEAQ. CDR3 length: 16 amino acids. Between the trimmed V and J ends, which lost 5 bases and 5 bases, there was a span of 19 bases. DNA of the CDR3: TGTGCCAGCAGCCCAGGCCCGTGGAGGACAAACAATGAGCAGTTCTTC. Translating it yields CASSPGPWRTNNEQFF. The full variable domain, in which reference TRBV7-6 and TRBJ2-1 provide the parts outside the CDR3, is GAGVSQSPRYKVTKRGQDVALRCDPISGHVSLYWYRQALGQGPEFLTYFNYEAQQDKSGLPNDRFSAERPEGSISTLTIQRTEQRDSAMYRCASSPGPWRTNNEQFFGPGTRLTVL.

This clonotype showed up many times. The chain has TRBV19 and TRBJ1-2; D unresolved. Trimming shortened V by 0 bases and J by 7 bases, and 6 bases separated the two germline ends. The CDR3 spans 12 residues. The germline gives CDR1 LNHDA, CDR2 SQIVND (reference sequence). The CDR3 DNA follows: TGTGCCAGTAGTATAGATCGAACTGGCTACACCTTC. Translated: CASSIDRTGYTF.

This clonotype was seen many times. V and J are TRBV6-4 and TRBJ2-6; a weak D match, TRBD1 (6 bases). Trimming shortened V by 8 bases and J by 1 base, and 15 bases separated the two germline ends. The germline V gene encodes CDR1 MRHNA and CDR2 SNTAGT. The CDR3 is made up of 16 amino acids. The CDR3 loop is CASSRDIRSGANVLTF. CDR3 coding DNA: TGTGCCAGCTCCCGGGACATAAGGTCTGGGGCCAACGTCCTGACTTTC.

The table lists this clonotype with many counts. This chain joins TRBV2 and TRBJ2-1; TRBD1 agrees at 7 bases. CDR1 and CDR2 from the germline V gene are SNHLY and FYNNEI. The CDR3 loop spans 15 amino acids. With 3 bases clipped from V and 7 bases from J, the junction kept 9 bases outside the gene matches. The CDR3 DNA reads TGTGCCAGCAGTGATTCGACAGGGATATTGAATGAGCAGTTCTTC. This codes for CASSDSTGILNEQFF.

The rearrangement uses TRBV6-5 and TRBJ2-3, with TRBD1 identical over 7 bases. J lost 3 bases, V lost 7 bases, and 7 bases had no gene match. CDR3 length: 14 residues. Germline V gives CDR1 MNHEY, CDR2 SVGAGI. In DNA, the CDR3 is TGTGCCAGCAAACTACCAGGGGGTACAGATACGCAGTATTTT. Amino acids: CASKLPGGTDTQYF.

This clonotype was seen a handful of times. The chain carries TRBV30 and TRBJ2-7; a weak D match, TRBD2 (5 bases). Per germline, CDR1 GTSNPN and CDR2 SVGIG (reference sequence). With 3 bases removed from V and 2 bases from J, the gap between germline ends came to 14 bases. The CDR3 covers 14 residues. In DNA, the CDR3 is TGTGCCTGGAGGAAACAGCGGTTGACCTACGAGCAGTACTTC. Translation: CAWRKQRLTYEQYF.

This clonotype was seen repeatedly, ten times or more. The chain employs TRBV11-1 and TRBJ1-1; D gene ambiguous. This CDR3 comprises 13 residues. The V and J ends lost 4 bases and 2 bases respectively, with 8 bases between them. Germline CDR1 and CDR2: SGHAT and FQDESV (reference sequence). This CDR3 is CASSYPINTEAFF. The CDR3 nucleotides read TGTGCCAGCAGCTATCCCATCAACACTGAAGCTTTCTTT.

A few counts support this clonotype. This sequence joins TRBV18 and TRBJ2-7; 8 nucleotides match TRBD2. After removal of 3 bases from V and 4 bases from J, the junction contained 11 bases not matched to a gene. The CDR3 has 16 residues. The germline V gene has CDR1 KGHSH and CDR2 LQKENI. The CDR3 bases are TGTGCCAGCTCACCCCAGGTCGGGGGGGGCGCGTACGAGCAGTACTTC. Amino acid sequence: CASSPQVGGGAYEQYF.

In its sample, this clonotype was seen a few times. This sequence joins TRBV20-1 and TRBJ2-3, with TRBD1 matching 7 bases. CDR1 DFQATT and CDR2 SNEGSKA come from the germline V gene (reference sequence). The V gene end was trimmed by 4 bases and the J gene end by 2 bases; junction bases not matched to a gene: 15. This CDR3 spans 17 amino acids. The CDR3 sequence is CSAIIGDRVHTTDTQYF. DNA of the CDR3: TGCAGTGCTATAATTGGAGACAGGGTTCACACCACAGATACGCAGTATTTT.

This clonotype was detected many times. The chain combines TRBV24-1 with TRBJ2-2; D may be TRBD1 (5 bases). Germline V gives CDR1 KGHDR, CDR2 SFDVKD. Trimming took 3 bases from V and 3 from J, leaving 10 bases between them. CDR3 length: 15 residues. For the CDR3, the DNA is TGTGCCACCAGTGATGGGCAGGGTCACACCGGGGAGCTGTTTTTT. Its translation is CATSDGQGHTGELFF.

This clonotype was recorded at least ten times. The chain is built from TRBV5-1 and TRBJ2-7; D is tentatively TRBD1 or TRBD2 (5 bases each). Germline V lookup: CDR1 SGHRS, CDR2 YFSETQ. Trimming cost V 0 bases and J 0 bases, with 7 bases left between them. This CDR3 spans 14 amino acids. As DNA, the CDR3 is TGCGCCAGCAGCTTGGGTGGGGGCTCCTACGAGCAGTACGTC. This sequence encodes CASSLGGGSYEQYV.

In this sample, this clonotype turned up many times. The V gene is TRBV29-1, the J gene TRBJ2-1, with 10 nucleotides matching TRBD2. The CDR3 runs to 13 residues. Trimming took 7 bases from V and 3 from J; bases not matched to a gene: 3. In germline, CDR1 is SQVTM, CDR2 ANQGSEA. CDR3 coding DNA: TGCAGCGGGAGGACTAGCGGCTACAATGAGCAGTTCTTC. Protein: CSGRTSGYNEQFF.

Ten or more counts support this clonotype. The rearrangement links TRBV30 to TRBJ2-2; D gene uncertain. V lost 0 bases, J lost 9 bases, and 11 bases lay in between. Germline V gene sequence: CDR1 GTSNPN, CDR2 SVGIG (reference sequence). This CDR3 has 13 residues. In nucleotides, the CDR3 is TGTGCCTGGAGTGTACTGATGGGTCGGGAGCTGTTTTTT. Translated, it gives CAWSVLMGRELFF.

This rearrangement joins TRBV20-1 to TRBJ2-1; TRBD2 is a possible D gene (5 bases). The CDR3 loop spans 15 amino acids. The V gene's germline CDR1 is DFQATT and CDR2 SNEGSKA (reference sequence). With 5 bases removed from V and 3 bases from J, the gap between germline ends came to 17 bases. CDR3 coding DNA: TGCAGTGCTTCCCCGACTGGGAGAGGCTACAATGAGCAGTTCTTC. Its protein product is CSASPTGRGYNEQFF.

This clonotype was picked up many times. This chain joins TRBV6-2 or TRBV6-3 and TRBJ2-3; D remains ambiguous. The V gene's germline CDR1 is MNHEY and CDR2 SVGEGT. The CDR3 covers 16 residues. V dropped 10 bases and J dropped 2 bases, with 22 bases sitting between them. CDR3 loop: CATLGSWEEHTDTQYF. Here the CDR3 DNA reads TGTGCCACCCTGGGTTCGTGGGAAGAACACACAGATACGCAGTATTTT.

This clonotype has ten or more counts. The rearrangement links TRBV7-6 to TRBJ2-3, with D perhaps matching TRBD2 (5 bases). V lost 1 base and J 1 base, leaving 9 bases between the germline ends. This CDR3 region has 15 residues. Germline V gene sequence: CDR1 SGHVS, CDR2 FNYEAQ. The CDR3 region has the DNA TGTGCCAGCAGCTTAGGGGCCGGGGGCACAGATACGCAGTATTTT. As protein: CASSLGAGGTDTQYF.

In its sample, this clonotype was seen many times. This sequence joins TRBV12-3 or TRBV12-4 and TRBJ1-6; 8 positions agree with TRBD1. CDR3 length equals 13 residues. V trimming: 5 bases; J trimming: 9 bases; junction bases outside the gene matches: 3. The CDR3 here is CASSGTGGSPLHF. CDR3 coding DNA: TGTGCCAGCAGTGGGACAGGAGGTTCACCCCTCCACTTT.

This clonotype was observed a few times. The genes are TRBV18 and TRBJ2-3; TRBD1 matches at 9 bases. V dropped 2 bases and J dropped 3; count of bases not matched to a gene: 6. The CDR3 sequence is 16 residues long. Germline CDR1 reads KGHSH; CDR2 reads LQKENI. CDR3 residues: CASSPLQGAKTDTQYF. CDR3 bases: TGTGCCAGCTCACCATTACAGGGGGCGAAGACAGATACGCAGTATTTT.

This clonotype was counted ten times or more. This chain links TRBV20-1 with TRBJ2-7; D remains ambiguous. The CDR3 loop spans 12 amino acids. The ends were cut back, 3 bases at V and 2 bases at J, with 8 bases in the middle. Germline assignment: CDR1 DFQATT and CDR2 SNEGSKA (reference sequence). The CDR3 region is CSASEVTYEQYF. CDR3 sequence (DNA): TGCAGTGCTAGTGAGGTTACCTACGAGCAGTACTTC.

This clonotype came up once. The chain joins TRBV24-1 to TRBJ2-1; D is ambiguous. The V end lost 4 bases, the J end lost 7 bases, and 10 bases lay between the germline ends. Germline loops: CDR1 KGHDR, CDR2 SFDVKD. CDR3 length equals 13 residues. The CDR3 sequence is CATSDPEPNEQFF. CDR3 DNA sequence: TGTGCCACCAGTGACCCTGAACCGAATGAGCAGTTCTTC.

This clonotype was found many times. The CDR3 DNA reads TGTGCCAGCAGTCAACTAGCGCGCACAGATACGCAGTATTTT. Its translation is CASSQLARTDTQYF. The V call is TRBV12-3 or TRBV12-4, the J call TRBJ2-3; 7 bases are shared with TRBD2. This CDR3 comprises 14 residues. Unmatched junction bases numbered 3, after V lost 5 bases and J lost 1 base.

This clonotype was seen repeatedly, ten times or more. The chain recombines TRBV4-1 with TRBJ2-7; D not resolved. The germline V and J ends were trimmed by 0 bases and 1 base, with 10 bases remaining between them. CDR3 size: 15 residues. Germline values: CDR1 MGHRA, CDR2 YSYEKL. The CDR3 DNA is TGCGCCAGCAGCCAAGATTCGGACGGATCCTACGAGCAGTACGTC. Its protein product is CASSQDSDGSYEQYV.